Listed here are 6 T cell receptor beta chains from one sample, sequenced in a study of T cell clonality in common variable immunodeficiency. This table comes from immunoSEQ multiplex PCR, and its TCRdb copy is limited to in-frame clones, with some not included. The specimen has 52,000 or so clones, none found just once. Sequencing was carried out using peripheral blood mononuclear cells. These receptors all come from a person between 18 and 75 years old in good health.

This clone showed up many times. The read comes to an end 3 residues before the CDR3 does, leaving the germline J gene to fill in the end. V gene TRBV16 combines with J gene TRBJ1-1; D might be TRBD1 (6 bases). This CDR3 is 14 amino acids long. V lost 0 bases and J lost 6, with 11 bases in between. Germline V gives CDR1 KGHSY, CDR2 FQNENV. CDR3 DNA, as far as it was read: TGTGCCAGCAGCCAATCGATGTCAGGGGCTGAA. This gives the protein CASSQSMSGAE. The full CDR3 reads CASSQSMSGAEAFF.

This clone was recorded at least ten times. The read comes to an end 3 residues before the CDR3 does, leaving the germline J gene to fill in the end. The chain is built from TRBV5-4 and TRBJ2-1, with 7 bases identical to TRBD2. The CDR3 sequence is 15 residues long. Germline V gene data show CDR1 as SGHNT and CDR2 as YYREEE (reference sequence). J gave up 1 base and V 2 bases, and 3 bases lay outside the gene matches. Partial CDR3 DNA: TGTGCCAGCAGCTTCGGACTAGTTTCCTACAATGAG. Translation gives CASSFGLVSYNE. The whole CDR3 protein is CASSFGLVSYNEQFF.

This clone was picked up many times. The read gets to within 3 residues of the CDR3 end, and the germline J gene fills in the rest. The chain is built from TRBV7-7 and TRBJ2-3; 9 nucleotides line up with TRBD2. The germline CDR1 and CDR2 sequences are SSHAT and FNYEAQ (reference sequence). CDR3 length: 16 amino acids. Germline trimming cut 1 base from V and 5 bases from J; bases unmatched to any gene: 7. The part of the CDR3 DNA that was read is TGTGCCAGCAGCTTAGGCGGTAGCGGGAGAGGAGATACG. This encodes CASSLGGSGRGDT. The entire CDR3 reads CASSLGGSGRGDTQYF.

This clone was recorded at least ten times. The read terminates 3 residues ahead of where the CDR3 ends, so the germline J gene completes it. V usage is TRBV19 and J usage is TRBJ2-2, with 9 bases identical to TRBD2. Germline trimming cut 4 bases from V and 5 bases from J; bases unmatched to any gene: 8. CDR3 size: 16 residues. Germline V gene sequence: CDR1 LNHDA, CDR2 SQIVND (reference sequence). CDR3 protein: CASSKPTGLATGELFF. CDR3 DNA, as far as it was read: TGTGCCAGTAGTAAACCCACCGGACTAGCGACCGGGGAG. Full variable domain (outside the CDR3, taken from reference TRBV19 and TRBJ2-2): DGGITQSPKYLFRKEGQNVTLSCEQNLNHDAMYWYRQDPGQGLRLIYYSQIVNDFQKGDIAEGYSVSREKKESFPLTVTSAQKNPTAFYLCASSKPTGLATGELFFGEGSRLTVL.

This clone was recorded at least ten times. The CDR3 DNA, read in part, is TGTGCTAGTGGTCCTGGACAGGGGGCCTATGGC. Protein sequence: CASGPGQGAYG. The CDR3, in full, reads CASGPGQGAYGYTF. V usage is TRBV12-5 and J usage is TRBJ1-2, with TRBD1 matching 11 bases. With the read ending 3 residues before the CDR3 end, the germline J gene is used to fill in that end. The J segment lost 4 bases and the V segment lost 5 bases, leaving 3 bases of the junction unmatched. Per germline, CDR1 LGHNT and CDR2 FRNRAP. This CDR3 contains 14 residues.

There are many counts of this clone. The CDR3 region is CSARVWQGSNTGELFF. The covered CDR3 bases are TGCAGTGCTAGAGTTTGGCAGGGGAGTAACACCGGGGAG. V and J are TRBV20-1 and TRBJ2-2; weak D call: TRBD1 (6 bases). The read is 3 residues too short to cover the CDR3 end, so that end is filled in from the germline J gene. Trimming pared 1 base from V and 2 bases from J, leaving 14 bases between. The CDR3 sequence is 16 residues long. The germline gives CDR1 DFQATT, CDR2 SNEGSKA (reference sequence).